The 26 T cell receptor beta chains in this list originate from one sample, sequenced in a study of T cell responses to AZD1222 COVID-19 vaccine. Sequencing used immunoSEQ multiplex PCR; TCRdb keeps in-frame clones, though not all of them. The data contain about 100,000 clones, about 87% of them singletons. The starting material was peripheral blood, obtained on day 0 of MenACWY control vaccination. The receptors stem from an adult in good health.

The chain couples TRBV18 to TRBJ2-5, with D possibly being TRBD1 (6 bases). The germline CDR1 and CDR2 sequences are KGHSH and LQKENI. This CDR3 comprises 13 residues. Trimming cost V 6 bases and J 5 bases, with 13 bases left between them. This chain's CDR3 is CASSPRGRETQYF. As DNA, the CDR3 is TGTGCCAGCTCCCCCAGGGGTCGGGAGACCCAGTACTTC.

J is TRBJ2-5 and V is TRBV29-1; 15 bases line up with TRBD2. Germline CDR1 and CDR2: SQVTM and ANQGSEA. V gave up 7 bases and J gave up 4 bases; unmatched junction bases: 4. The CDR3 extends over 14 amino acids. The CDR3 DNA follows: TGCAGCGGGGGACTAGCGGGAGGTGTAGAGACCCAGTACTTC. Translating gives CSGGLAGGVETQYF.

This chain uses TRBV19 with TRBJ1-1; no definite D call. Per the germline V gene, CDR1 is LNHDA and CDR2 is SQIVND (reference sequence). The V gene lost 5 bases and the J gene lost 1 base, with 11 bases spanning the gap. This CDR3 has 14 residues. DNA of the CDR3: TGTGCCAGTAGTCGCAGAGGAAGGAACACTGAAGCTTTCTTT. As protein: CASSRRGRNTEAFF.

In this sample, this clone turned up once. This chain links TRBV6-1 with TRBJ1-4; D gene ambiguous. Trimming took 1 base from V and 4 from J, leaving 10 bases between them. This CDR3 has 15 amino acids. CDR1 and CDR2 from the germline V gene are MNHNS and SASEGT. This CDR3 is CASSEVVSSNEKLFF. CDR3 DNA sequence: TGTGCCAGCAGTGAAGTGGTCAGCAGTAATGAAAAACTGTTTTTT.

CDR3 in amino acids: CAGQSGTSTGELFF. Here the CDR3 DNA reads TGTGCCGGCCAATCCGGGACCAGCACCGGGGAGCTGTTTTTT. The chain employs TRBV6-5 and TRBJ2-2; D possibly uses TRBD1 or TRBD2 (5 bases each). The germline V gene encodes CDR1 MNHEY and CDR2 SVGAGI. The ends were cut back, 11 bases at V and 4 bases at J, with 17 bases in the middle. The CDR3 is 14 residues long.

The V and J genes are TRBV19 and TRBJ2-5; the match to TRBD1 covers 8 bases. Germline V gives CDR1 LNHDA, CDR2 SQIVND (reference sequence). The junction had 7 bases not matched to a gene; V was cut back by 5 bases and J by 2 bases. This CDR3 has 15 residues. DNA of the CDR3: TGTGCCAGTAGTCCCCGAACAGGGGGGCAAGAGACCCAGTACTTC. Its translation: CASSPRTGGQETQYF.

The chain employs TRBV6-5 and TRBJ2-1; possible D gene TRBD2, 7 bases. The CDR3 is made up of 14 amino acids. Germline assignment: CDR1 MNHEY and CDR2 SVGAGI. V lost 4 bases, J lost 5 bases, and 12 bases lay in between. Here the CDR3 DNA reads TGTGCCAGCAGTTTAGGGGGGGGTAACAATGAGCAGTTCTTC. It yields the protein CASSLGGGNNEQFF.

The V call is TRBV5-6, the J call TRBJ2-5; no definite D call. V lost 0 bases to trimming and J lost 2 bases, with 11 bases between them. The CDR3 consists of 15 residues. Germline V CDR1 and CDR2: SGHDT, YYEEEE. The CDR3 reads CASSLATVAQETQYF. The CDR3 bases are TGTGCCAGCAGCTTGGCCACCGTCGCTCAAGAGACCCAGTACTTC.

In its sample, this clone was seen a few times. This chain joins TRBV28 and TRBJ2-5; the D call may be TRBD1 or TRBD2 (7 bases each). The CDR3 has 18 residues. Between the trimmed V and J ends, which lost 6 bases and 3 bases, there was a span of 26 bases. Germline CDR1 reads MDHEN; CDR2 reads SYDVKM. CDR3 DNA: TGTGCCAGCAGCACCGCCCCGAGACAGGGAGGGATGGAAGAGACCCAGTACTTC. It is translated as CASSTAPRQGGMEETQYF.

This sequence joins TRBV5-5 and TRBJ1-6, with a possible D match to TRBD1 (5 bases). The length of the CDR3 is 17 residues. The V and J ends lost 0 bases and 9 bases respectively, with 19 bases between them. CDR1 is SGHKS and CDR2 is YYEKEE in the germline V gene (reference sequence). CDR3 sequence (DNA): TGTGCCAGCAGCTTGGTCGAAAGGGTCGGGACGGGTTCACCCCTCCACTTT. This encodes CASSLVERVGTGSPLHF.

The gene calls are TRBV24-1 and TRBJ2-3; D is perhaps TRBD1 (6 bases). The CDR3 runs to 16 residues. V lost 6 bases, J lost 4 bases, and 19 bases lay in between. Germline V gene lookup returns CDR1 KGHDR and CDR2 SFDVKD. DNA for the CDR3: TGTGCCACCAGTCAAGGGGCAGGGAAGGGGGCAGATACGCAGTATTTT. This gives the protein CATSQGAGKGADTQYF.

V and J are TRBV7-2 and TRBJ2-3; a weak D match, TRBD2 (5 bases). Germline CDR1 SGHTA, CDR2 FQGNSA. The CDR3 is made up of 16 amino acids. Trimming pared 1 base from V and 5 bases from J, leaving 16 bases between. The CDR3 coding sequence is TGTGCCAGCAGCTTAGGGTCCAGCGGATACATAGATACGCAGTATTTT. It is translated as CASSLGSSGYIDTQYF.

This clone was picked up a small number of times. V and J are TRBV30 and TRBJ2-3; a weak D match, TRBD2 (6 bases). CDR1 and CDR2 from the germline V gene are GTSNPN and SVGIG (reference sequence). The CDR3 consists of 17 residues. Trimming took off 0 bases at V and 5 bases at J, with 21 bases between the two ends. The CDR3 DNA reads TGTGCCTGGAGTGTGGCCCGCCGTGGCGGCGGGATAGATACGCAGTATTTT. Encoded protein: CAWSVARRGGGIDTQYF.

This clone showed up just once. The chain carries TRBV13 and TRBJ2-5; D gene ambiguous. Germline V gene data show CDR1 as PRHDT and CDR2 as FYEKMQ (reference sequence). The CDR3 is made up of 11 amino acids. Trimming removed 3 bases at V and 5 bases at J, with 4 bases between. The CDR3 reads CASSFRETQYF. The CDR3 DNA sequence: TGTGCCAGCAGCTTCCGGGAGACCCAGTACTTC.

Here the CDR3 reads CASSQRGADPTGELFF. The CDR3 DNA is TGTGCCAGCAGCCAAAGGGGGGCGGACCCTACCGGGGAGCTGTTTTTT. The chain combines TRBV9 with TRBJ2-2; perhaps D is TRBD1 or TRBD2 (6 bases each). The ends were cut back, 4 bases at V and 5 bases at J, with 18 bases in the middle. The CDR3 extends over 16 amino acids. Germline CDR1 and CDR2: SGDLS and YYNGEE.

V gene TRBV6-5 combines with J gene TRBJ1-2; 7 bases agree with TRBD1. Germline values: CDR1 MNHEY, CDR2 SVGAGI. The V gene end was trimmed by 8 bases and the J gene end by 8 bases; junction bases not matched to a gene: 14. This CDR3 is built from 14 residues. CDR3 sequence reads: CASEGPGGRSGYTF. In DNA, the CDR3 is TGTGCCAGCGAAGGGCCAGGGGGAAGGAGCGGCTACACCTTC.

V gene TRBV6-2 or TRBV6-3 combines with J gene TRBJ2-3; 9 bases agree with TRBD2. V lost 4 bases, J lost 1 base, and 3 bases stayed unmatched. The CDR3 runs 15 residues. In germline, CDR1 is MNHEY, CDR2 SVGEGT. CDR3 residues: CASSSWTSGTDTQYF. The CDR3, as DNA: TGTGCCAGCAGTTCCTGGACTAGCGGCACAGATACGCAGTATTTT.

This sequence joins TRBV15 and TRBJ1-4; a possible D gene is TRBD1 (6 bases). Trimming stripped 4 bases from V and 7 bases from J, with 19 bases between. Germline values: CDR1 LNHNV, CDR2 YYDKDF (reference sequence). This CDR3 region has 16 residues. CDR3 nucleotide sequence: TGTGCCACCAGCAACTCCCAGGGGAAAGGATTTGAAAAACTGTTTTTT. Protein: CATSNSQGKGFEKLFF.

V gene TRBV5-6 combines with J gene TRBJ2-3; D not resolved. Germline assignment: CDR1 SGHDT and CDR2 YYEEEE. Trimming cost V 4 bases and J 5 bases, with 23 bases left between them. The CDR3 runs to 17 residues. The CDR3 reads CASSNTHRAQREDTQYF. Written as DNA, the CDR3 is TGTGCCAGCAGCAACACCCACCGGGCCCAGCGCGAAGATACGCAGTATTTT. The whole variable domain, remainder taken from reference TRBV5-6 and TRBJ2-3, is DAGVTQSPTHLIKTRGQQVTLRCSPKSGHDTVSWYQQALGQGPQFIFQYYEEEERQRGNFPDRFSGHQFPNYSSELNVNALLLGDSALYLCASSNTHRAQREDTQYFGPGTRLTVL.

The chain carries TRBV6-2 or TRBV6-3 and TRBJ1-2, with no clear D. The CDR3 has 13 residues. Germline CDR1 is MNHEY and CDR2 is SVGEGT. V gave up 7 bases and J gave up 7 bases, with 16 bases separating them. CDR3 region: CASIPSPGSGYTF. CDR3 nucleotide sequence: TGTGCCAGCATCCCCAGCCCGGGGTCTGGCTACACCTTC.

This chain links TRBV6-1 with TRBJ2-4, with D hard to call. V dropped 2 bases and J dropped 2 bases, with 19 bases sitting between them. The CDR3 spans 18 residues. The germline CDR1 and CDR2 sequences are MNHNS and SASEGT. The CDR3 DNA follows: TGTGCCAGCAGTGAATCTCTGGGTCCCATCTTCTCCAAAAACATTCAGTACTTC. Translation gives CASSESLGPIFSKNIQYF.

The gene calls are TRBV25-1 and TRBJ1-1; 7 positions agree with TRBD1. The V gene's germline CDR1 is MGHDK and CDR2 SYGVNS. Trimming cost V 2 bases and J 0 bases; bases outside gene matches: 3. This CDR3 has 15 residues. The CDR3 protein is CASSERGQVNTEAFF. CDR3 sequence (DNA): TGTGCCAGCAGTGAACGAGGACAGGTGAACACTGAAGCTTTCTTT.

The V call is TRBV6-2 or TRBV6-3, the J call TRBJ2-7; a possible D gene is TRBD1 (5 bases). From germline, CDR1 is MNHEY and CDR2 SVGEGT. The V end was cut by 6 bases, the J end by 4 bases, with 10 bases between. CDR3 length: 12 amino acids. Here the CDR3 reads CASSLQAYEQYF. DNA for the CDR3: TGTGCCAGCAGCCTACAGGCTTACGAGCAGTACTTC.

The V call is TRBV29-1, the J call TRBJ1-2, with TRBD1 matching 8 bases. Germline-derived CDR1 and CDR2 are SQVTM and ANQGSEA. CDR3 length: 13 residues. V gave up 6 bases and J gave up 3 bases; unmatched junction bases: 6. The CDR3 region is CSVGRGHDYGYTF. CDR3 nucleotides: TGCAGCGTAGGCAGGGGGCACGACTATGGCTACACCTTC.

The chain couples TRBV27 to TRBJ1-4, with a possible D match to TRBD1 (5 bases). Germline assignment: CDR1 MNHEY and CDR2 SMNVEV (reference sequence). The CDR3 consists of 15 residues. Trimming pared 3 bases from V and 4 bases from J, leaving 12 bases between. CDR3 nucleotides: TGTGCCAGCAGTTTCTGGGGACCGGGTAATGAAAAACTGTTTTTT. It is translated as CASSFWGPGNEKLFF.

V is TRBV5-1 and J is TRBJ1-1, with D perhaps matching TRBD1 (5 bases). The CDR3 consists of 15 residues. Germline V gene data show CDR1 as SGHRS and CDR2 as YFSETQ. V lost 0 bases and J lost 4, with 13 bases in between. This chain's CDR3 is CASSLVGGISTEAFF. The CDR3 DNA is TGCGCCAGCAGCTTGGTCGGGGGTATAAGCACTGAAGCTTTCTTT.